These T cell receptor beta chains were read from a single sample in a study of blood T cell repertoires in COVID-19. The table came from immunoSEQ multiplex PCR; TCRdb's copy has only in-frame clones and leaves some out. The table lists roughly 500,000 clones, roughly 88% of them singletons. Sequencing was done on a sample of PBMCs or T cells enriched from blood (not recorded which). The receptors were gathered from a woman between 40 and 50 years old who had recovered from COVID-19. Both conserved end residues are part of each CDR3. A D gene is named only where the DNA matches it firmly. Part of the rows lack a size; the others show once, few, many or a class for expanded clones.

cdr3_nt: TGTGCCAGCAGTGACCTCGGCGCGGGTAGCACAGATACGCAGTATTTT
cdr3_aa: CASSDLGAGSTDTQYF
j_call: TRBJ2-3
v_call: TRBV2
d_call: NA
clone_size: NA

cdr3_nt: TGTGCCAGCAGCGTAGACTCTAGAGAGACCCAGTACTTC
cdr3_aa: CASSVDSRETQYF
j_call: TRBJ2-5
v_call: TRBV9
d_call: NA
clone_size: NA

cdr3_nt: TGCGCCAGCAGCCAAGGGTGGACTGACTACAATGAGCAGTTCTTC
cdr3_aa: CASSQGWTDYNEQFF
j_call: TRBJ2-1
v_call: TRBV4-3
d_call: NA
clone_size: NA

cdr3_nt: TGTGCCTGGAGTGTGGTACTCGCTGAAGCTTTCTTT
cdr3_aa: CAWSVVLAEAFF
j_call: TRBJ1-1
v_call: TRBV30
d_call: NA
clone_size: NA

cdr3_nt: TGTGCCACCAGCAGAGACAGTACCGGGGAGCTGTTTTTT
cdr3_aa: CATSRDSTGELFF
j_call: TRBJ2-2
v_call: TRBV15
d_call: NA
clone_size: NA

cdr3_nt: TGTGCCAGCAGCCACGGGCCCAGGGACTCCTACGAGCAGTACTTC
cdr3_aa: CASSHGPRDSYEQYF
j_call: TRBJ2-7
v_call: TRBV3-1/TRBV3-2
d_call: NA
clone_size: NA

cdr3_nt: TGTGCCTGGAGTTCGACTAGCGGACACTGGGGGGAGCAGTTCTTC
cdr3_aa: CAWSSTSGHWGEQFF
j_call: TRBJ2-1
v_call: TRBV30
d_call: TRBD2
clone_size: once

cdr3_nt: TGTGCCAGCAGCCAAGTGGAATCTGTGAGGGCTGCTGGCTACACCTTC
cdr3_aa: CASSQVESVRAAGYTF
j_call: TRBJ1-2
v_call: TRBV3-1/TRBV3-2
d_call: NA
clone_size: NA

cdr3_nt: TGTGCCAGCAGTTTATCCCCCGTTTTCTCCTTC
cdr3_aa: CASSLSPVFSF
j_call: TRBJ1-2
v_call: TRBV12-3/TRBV12-4
d_call: NA
clone_size: NA

cdr3_nt: TGTGCCAGCAGCTCTCATCGACAGGGGAGCTACGAGCAGTACTTC
cdr3_aa: CASSSHRQGSYEQYF
j_call: TRBJ2-7
v_call: TRBV11-3
d_call: TRBD1
clone_size: NA

cdr3_nt: TGTGCCAGCAGACCACAGGGCTTAGCTAACTATGGCTACACCTTC
cdr3_aa: CASRPQGLANYGYTF
j_call: TRBJ1-2
v_call: TRBV7-9
d_call: NA
clone_size: NA

cdr3_nt: TGTGCCAGCAGCCCGACCCTGGGACAAGGGAACACTGAAGCTTTCTTT
cdr3_aa: CASSPTLGQGNTEAFF
j_call: TRBJ1-1
v_call: TRBV7-6
d_call: NA
clone_size: NA

cdr3_nt: TGCAGCGTGGGGTCAGGGGGCATTCTTAATGAGCAGTTCTTC
cdr3_aa: CSVGSGGILNEQFF
j_call: TRBJ2-1
v_call: TRBV29-1
d_call: TRBD1
clone_size: NA

cdr3_nt: TGTGCCAGCAGCCAAGACAGGGAACGCACAGATACGCAGTATTTT
cdr3_aa: CASSQDRERTDTQYF
j_call: TRBJ2-3
v_call: TRBV2
d_call: TRBD1
clone_size: NA

cdr3_nt: TGTGCCAGCAGTTTAAGGGCGAGGGATGGCTACACCTTC
cdr3_aa: CASSLRARDGYTF
j_call: TRBJ1-2
v_call: TRBV27
d_call: NA
clone_size: NA

cdr3_nt: TGTGCCAGCAGCTCAATTGGGACAGGGCCCAACTATGGCTACACCTTC
cdr3_aa: CASSSIGTGPNYGYTF
j_call: TRBJ1-2
v_call: TRBV7-9
d_call: TRBD1
clone_size: NA

cdr3_nt: TGTGCCAGCAGTCCCCCCCAGGGAAGAAATCAGCCCCAGCATTTT
cdr3_aa: CASSPPQGRNQPQHF
j_call: TRBJ1-5
v_call: TRBV2
d_call: NA
clone_size: NA

cdr3_nt: TGCGCCAGCAGCCAATGGCGACAAGTCTCCTACGAGCAGTACTTC
cdr3_aa: CASSQWRQVSYEQYF
j_call: TRBJ2-7
v_call: TRBV4-1
d_call: NA
clone_size: NA

cdr3_nt: TGCGCCAGCAGCTTGTCGCGGTCCTCTGGAAACACCATATATTTT
cdr3_aa: CASSLSRSSGNTIYF
j_call: TRBJ1-3
v_call: TRBV5-1
d_call: NA
clone_size: NA

cdr3_nt: TGTGCCAGCAGCCCCACTAGCGGGAGGGGCCAAGAGACCCAGTACTTC
cdr3_aa: CASSPTSGRGQETQYF
j_call: TRBJ2-5
v_call: TRBV11-3
d_call: TRBD2
clone_size: NA

cdr3_nt: TGTGCCAGTAGTTGGGGACAGGGTAGAACAGATACGCAGTATTTT
cdr3_aa: CASSWGQGRTDTQYF
j_call: TRBJ2-3
v_call: TRBV19
d_call: TRBD1
clone_size: NA

cdr3_nt: TGTGCCAGCAGTTTCGACCAGCGGGTCCTCTCCTACAATGAGCAGTTCTTC
cdr3_aa: CASSFDQRVLSYNEQFF
j_call: TRBJ2-1
v_call: TRBV27
d_call: NA
clone_size: NA

cdr3_nt: TGTGCCAGCAGCAACACCCGGGGGACAGAAGGTACTGAAGCTTTCTTT
cdr3_aa: CASSNTRGTEGTEAFF
j_call: TRBJ1-1
v_call: TRBV13
d_call: TRBD1
clone_size: NA

cdr3_nt: TGTGCCACCAAGAACATGGACTGGATGGGGAATGGCTACACCTTC
cdr3_aa: CATKNMDWMGNGYTF
j_call: TRBJ1-2
v_call: TRBV27
d_call: NA
clone_size: NA

cdr3_nt: TGCGCCAGCAGCCAAGATCAGGGTCTAAGCTATGGCTACACCTTC
cdr3_aa: CASSQDQGLSYGYTF
j_call: TRBJ1-2
v_call: TRBV4-3
d_call: NA
clone_size: NA

cdr3_nt: TGCGCCAGCAGCTTGGACAGCACTAGCAATCAGCCCCAGCATTTT
cdr3_aa: CASSLDSTSNQPQHF
j_call: TRBJ1-5
v_call: TRBV5-1
d_call: NA
clone_size: NA

cdr3_nt: TGTGCCAGTAGTATGGAGCCGACGGCTAACTATGGCTACACCTTC
cdr3_aa: CASSMEPTANYGYTF
j_call: TRBJ1-2
v_call: TRBV19
d_call: NA
clone_size: NA

cdr3_nt: TGTGCCAGCAGCAAAGTAGAAGGGACAGGGATAAAAAATCAGCCCCAGCATTTT
cdr3_aa: CASSKVEGTGIKNQPQHF
j_call: TRBJ1-5
v_call: TRBV21-1
d_call: NA
clone_size: NA

cdr3_nt: TGCAGCGCCGGGGGGGCGGGAGAGGGAGGAGAGACCCAGTACTTC
cdr3_aa: CSAGGAGEGGETQYF
j_call: TRBJ2-5
v_call: TRBV29-1
d_call: TRBD2
clone_size: NA

cdr3_nt: TGTGCCTGGAGTGGAGGAGGAGGCCTTGAGACCCAGTACTTC
cdr3_aa: CAWSGGGGLETQYF
j_call: TRBJ2-5
v_call: TRBV30
d_call: NA
clone_size: NA